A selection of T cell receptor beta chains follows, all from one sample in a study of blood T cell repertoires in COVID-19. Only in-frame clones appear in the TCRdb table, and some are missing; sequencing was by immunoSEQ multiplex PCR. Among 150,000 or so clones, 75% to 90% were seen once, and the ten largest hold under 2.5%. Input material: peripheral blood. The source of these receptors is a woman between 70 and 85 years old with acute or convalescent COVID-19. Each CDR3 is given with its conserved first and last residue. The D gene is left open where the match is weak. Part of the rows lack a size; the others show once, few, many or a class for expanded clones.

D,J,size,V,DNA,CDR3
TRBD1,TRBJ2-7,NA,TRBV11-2,TGTGCCAGCAGTCCGATAAAATCGGGACAGGGGGCGGGGGAGCAGTACTTC,CASSPIKSGQGAGEQYF
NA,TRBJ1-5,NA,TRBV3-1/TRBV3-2,TGTGCCAGCAGCCAAGGAAGCGTACTGCCCCAGCATTTT,CASSQGSVLPQHF
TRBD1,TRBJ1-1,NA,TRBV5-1,TGCGCCAGCAGCTTGGAAGGGACAGTCGGAAACACTGAAGCTTTCTTT,CASSLEGTVGNTEAFF
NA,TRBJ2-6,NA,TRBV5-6,TGTGCCAGCAGCTTGTACGGTATCTCTGGGGCCAACGTCCTGACTTTC,CASSLYGISGANVLTF
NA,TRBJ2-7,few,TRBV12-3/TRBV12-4,TGTGCCAGTTCGGACACTGGGGAGCAGTACTTC,CASSDTGEQYF
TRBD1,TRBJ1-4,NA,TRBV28,TGTGCCGCAAAGGGACAGCATTCCCAACTGTTTTTT,CAAKGQHSQLFF
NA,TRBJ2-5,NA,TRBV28,TGTGCCAGCAGTTTCATAGCGGCCGTGGAGACCCAGTACTTC,CASSFIAAVETQYF
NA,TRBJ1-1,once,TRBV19,TGTGCCAGTAGTATACCAGCGCGGGCGAGCACTGAAGCTTTCTTT,CASSIPARASTEAFF
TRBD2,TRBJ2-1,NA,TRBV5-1,TGCGCCAGCACCCCGTGGGGCGGGGGGAGTAATGAGCAGTTCTTC,CASTPWGGGSNEQFF
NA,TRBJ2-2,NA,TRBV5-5,TGTGCCAGCAGCTTGGGAATGGGGACATCTGTGGGGGAGCTGTTTTTT,CASSLGMGTSVGELFF
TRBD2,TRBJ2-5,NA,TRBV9,TGTGCCAGCAGCGTAGCAGGAGCGGGGGGCGGAGAGACCCAGTACTTC,CASSVAGAGGGETQYF
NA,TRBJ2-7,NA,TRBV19,TGTGCCAGTAGTTCGGGACTTTCGCCCTACGAGCAGTACTTC,CASSSGLSPYEQYF
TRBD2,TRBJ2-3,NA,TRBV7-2,TGTGCCAGCAGCTTGATAACTAGCGGGGGGGCCGGCACAGATACGCAGTATTTT,CASSLITSGGAGTDTQYF
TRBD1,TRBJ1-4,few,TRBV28,TGTGCCAGCAGTTTGGGGACAGGGGGTACGGAAAAACTGTTTTTT,CASSLGTGGTEKLFF
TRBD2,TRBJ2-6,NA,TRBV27,TGTGCCAGCAGTTTATGGGCGGGGGTTTTCTCTGGGGCCAACGTCCTGACTTTC,CASSLWAGVFSGANVLTF
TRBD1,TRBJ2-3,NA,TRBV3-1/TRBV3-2,TGTGCCAGCTCGTGGACAGGGCACACAGATACGCAGTATTTT,CASSWTGHTDTQYF
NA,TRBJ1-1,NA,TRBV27,TGTGCCAGCAGTTATTATCTGAACACTGAAGCTTTCTTT,CASSYYLNTEAFF
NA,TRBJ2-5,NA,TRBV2,TGTGCCAGCAGCCTCGAACCCCCGCGCGTCGGGAAGACCCAGTACTTC,CASSLEPPRVGKTQYF
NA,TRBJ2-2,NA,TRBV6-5,TGTGCCAGCAGTTCGTTACCGGGACACCCGACTGGGGAGCTGTTTTTT,CASSSLPGHPTGELFF
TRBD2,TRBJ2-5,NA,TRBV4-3,TGCGCCAGCAGCCAAGATTACATTGGGACTAGAGGCGCCCAGTACTTC,CASSQDYIGTRGAQYF
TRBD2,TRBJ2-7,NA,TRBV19,TGTGCCAGTAGTAGGGGGACTAGCGGGGTCTCCTACGAGCAGTACTTC,CASSRGTSGVSYEQYF
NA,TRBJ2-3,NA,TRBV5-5,TGTGCCAGCAAGCGGCGGGGAGAGAGCACAGATACGCAGTATTTT,CASKRRGESTDTQYF
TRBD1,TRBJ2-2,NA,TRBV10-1,TGCGCCAGCAGGGGACAGCCGAACACCGGGGAGCTGTTTTTT,CASRGQPNTGELFF
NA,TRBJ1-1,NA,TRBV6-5,TGTGCCAGCAGAGATCCGGTGAACACTGAAGCTTTCTTT,CASRDPVNTEAFF
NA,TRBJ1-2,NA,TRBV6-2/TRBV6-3,TGTGCCAGCAGTTCTGACTATGGCTACACCTTC,CASSSDYGYTF
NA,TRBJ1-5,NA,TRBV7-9,TGTGCCAGCAGCCGGGGGGAGGCGAGCAATCAGCCCCAGCATTTT,CASSRGEASNQPQHF
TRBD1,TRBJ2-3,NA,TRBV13,TGTGCCAGCAGGACAGGGGAATGGACAGATACGCAGTATTTT,CASRTGEWTDTQYF
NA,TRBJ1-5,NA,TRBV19,TGTGCCACCGGAGACGGGAGGGTGTTGGTGAGCAATCAGCCCCAGCATTTT,CATGDGRVLVSNQPQHF
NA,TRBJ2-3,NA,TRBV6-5,TGTGCCAGCAGTTCCCAGGGGTCCACAGATACGCAGTATTTT,CASSSQGSTDTQYF
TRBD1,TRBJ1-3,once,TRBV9,TGTGCCAGCAGCGTAGGTTTGATGTTTCCAGGGGGCAGTAACTCTGGAAACACCATATATTTT,CASSVGLMFPGGSNSGNTIYF
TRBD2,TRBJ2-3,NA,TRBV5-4,TGTGCCAGCAGCACCACCCCGGGACTAGCTCCCGAGGAGGGGCAGTATTTT,CASSTTPGLAPEEGQYF
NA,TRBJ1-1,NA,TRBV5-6,TGTGCCAGCAGCTGGGGGGCTGAAGCTTTCTTT,CASSWGAEAFF
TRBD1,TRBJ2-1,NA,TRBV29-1,TGCAGCGTTCCCCCGGGACAGGGAGGTTTATACAATGAGCAGTTCTTC,CSVPPGQGGLYNEQFF
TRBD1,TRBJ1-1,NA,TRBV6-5,TGTGCCAGCAGGGGACAGGGGCTGAACACTGAAGCTTTCTTT,CASRGQGLNTEAFF
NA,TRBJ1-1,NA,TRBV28,TGTGCCAGCTCCTGGGGGGGGCTTCCACAGAACACTGAAGCTTTCTTT,CASSWGGLPQNTEAFF
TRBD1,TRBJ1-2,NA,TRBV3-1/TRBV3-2,TGTGCCAGCAGCCACGGGACAGGGTCCCGGGGCTACACCTTC,CASSHGTGSRGYTF
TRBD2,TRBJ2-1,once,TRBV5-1,TGCGCCAGCAGCTTGACTAGCGGGGCGAGCTCCTACAATGAGCAGTTCTTC,CASSLTSGASSYNEQFF
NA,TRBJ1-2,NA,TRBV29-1,TGCAGCGTTGAGGTCGGTCCGTATGGCTACACCTTC,CSVEVGPYGYTF
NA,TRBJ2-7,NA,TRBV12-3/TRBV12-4,TGTGCCAGCAGTCGTCAGGGCTACGAGCAGTACTTC,CASSRQGYEQYF
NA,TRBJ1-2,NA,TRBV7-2,TGTGCCAGCAGCTCGGACAGTAACTATGGCTACACCTTC,CASSSDSNYGYTF
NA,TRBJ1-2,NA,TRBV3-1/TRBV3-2,TGTGCCAGCAGCCAACGGGTACTAGTTAACTATGGCTACACCTTC,CASSQRVLVNYGYTF
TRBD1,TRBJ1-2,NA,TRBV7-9,TGTGCCAGCAGCTTGGACAGGGTACTTTACTACACCTTC,CASSLDRVLYYTF
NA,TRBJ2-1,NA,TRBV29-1,TGCAGCGTTGAAGGGAATGAGTTGATTTCGGGACTCAATGAGCAGTTCTTC,CSVEGNELISGLNEQFF
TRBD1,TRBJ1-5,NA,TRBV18,TGTGCCAGCTCAACAGGGGGCTTAAGTAGCAATCAGCCCCAGCATTTT,CASSTGGLSSNQPQHF
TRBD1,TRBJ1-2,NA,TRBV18,TGTGCCAGCTCACCACCGGACAGGGTGTATGGCTACACCTTC,CASSPPDRVYGYTF
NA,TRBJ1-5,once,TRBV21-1,TGTGCCAGCAGCTTATCCGGGACAGGGGTGAATCAGCCCCAGCATTTT,CASSLSGTGVNQPQHF
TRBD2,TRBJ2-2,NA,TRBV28,TGTGCCAGCAGAGCGAGGACTAGCGGGGGGCCCGGGGAGCTGTTTTTT,CASRARTSGGPGELFF
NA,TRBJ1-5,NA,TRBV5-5,TGTGCCAGCAGCTACCTTGCCTATAGCAATCAGCCCCAGCATTTT,CASSYLAYSNQPQHF
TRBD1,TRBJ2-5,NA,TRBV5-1,TGCGCCAGCAGCTTGGCAGGGGGTCAAGAGACCCAGTACTTC,CASSLAGGQETQYF
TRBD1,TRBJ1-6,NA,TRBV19,TGTGCCAGTAGCGTTGGGACAGTATCCTATAATTCACCCCTCCACTTT,CASSVGTVSYNSPLHF
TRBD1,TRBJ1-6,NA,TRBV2,TGTGCCAGCAGGGGACAGGACGGTTATTCACCCCTCCACTTT,CASRGQDGYSPLHF
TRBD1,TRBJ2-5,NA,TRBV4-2,TGTGCCAGCAGCCAGGACAGGGGCGACCGAGAGACCCAGTACTTC,CASSQDRGDRETQYF
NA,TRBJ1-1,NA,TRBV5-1,TGCGCCAGCACCTACCTGGGGGGGCAGCCCACTGAAGCTTTCTTT,CASTYLGGQPTEAFF
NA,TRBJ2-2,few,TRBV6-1,TGTGCCAGCAGTGATAGGGGGAACACCGGGGAGCTGTTTTTT,CASSDRGNTGELFF
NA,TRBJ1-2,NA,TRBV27,TGTGCCAGCAGTTCCAGAAACTATGGCTACACCTTC,CASSSRNYGYTF
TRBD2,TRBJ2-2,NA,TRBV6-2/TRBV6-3,TGTGCCAGCAGTTATGCGGGGGGGCGAAACACCGGGGAGCTGTTTTTT,CASSYAGGRNTGELFF
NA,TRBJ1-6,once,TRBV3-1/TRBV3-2,TGTGCCAGCAGCCCATACCGGGACTCCGTGGATTCACCCCTCCACTTT,CASSPYRDSVDSPLHF